This TCR beta chain appears in the sequencing data of a study of T-cell memory formation after mild COVID-19. Turning to the study itself: Among the donors, TCR clusters were largely specific to each donor. Overall study results and limits: The study detected some responding clones in pre-infection memory, suggesting cross-reactive memory joined.

This clonotype was picked up a small number of times. The antigen is undetermined. Barcoded TCR alpha and TCR beta cDNA libraries with UMIs came from 5'RACE using constant-segment primers. TCRdb processed the 5' RACE reads anew with MiXCR; each CDR3 protein has one entry. In the table there are 550,000 to 700,000 distinct CDR3 sequences, 15% to 20% of which are singletons. CDR3 length: 13 residues. CDR1 and CDR2 from the germline V gene are DFQATT and SNEGSKA (reference sequence). Material: PBMCs or a T cell subset sorted from them (not recorded which). This chain connects TRBV20-1 to TRBJ2-7; 10 nucleotides line up with TRBD2. The receptor was isolated from an adult woman who had mild COVID-19 (a few samples of this study predate the infection). Cell type and time point are not known. The CDR3 spells CRRGTSGNYEQYF. The CDR3 nucleotides read TGCAGGAGGGGAACTAGCGGGAACTACGAGCAGTACTTC.